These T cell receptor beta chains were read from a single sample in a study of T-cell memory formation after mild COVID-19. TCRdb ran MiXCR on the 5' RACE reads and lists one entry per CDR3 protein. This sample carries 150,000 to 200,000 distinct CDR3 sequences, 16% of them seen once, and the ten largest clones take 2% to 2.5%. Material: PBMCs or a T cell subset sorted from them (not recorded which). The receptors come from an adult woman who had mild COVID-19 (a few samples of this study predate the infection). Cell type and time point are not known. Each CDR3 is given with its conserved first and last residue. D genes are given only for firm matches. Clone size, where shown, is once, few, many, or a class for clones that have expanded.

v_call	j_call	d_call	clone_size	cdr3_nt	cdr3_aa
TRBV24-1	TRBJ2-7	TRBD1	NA	TGTGCCACCAGCCAACAGGGGACGAGGGGCGAGCAGTACTTC	CATSQQGTRGEQYF
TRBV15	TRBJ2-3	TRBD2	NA	TGTGCCACCAGCTCGGCGGGGGACCTTGCTACAGATACGCAGTATTTT	CATSSAGDLATDTQYF
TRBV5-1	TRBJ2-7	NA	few	TGCGCCAGCAGCCCCGGGACACCTCTAGGCGAGCAGTACTTC	CASSPGTPLGEQYF
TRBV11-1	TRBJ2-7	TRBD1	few	TGTGCCAGCGTGCCTGGGGGGACAGGGTCGTCCTACGAGCAGTACTTC	CASVPGGTGSSYEQYF
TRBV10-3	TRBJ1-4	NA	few	TGTGCCATCGGGTATTCCAAGGGTGGAGAAAAACTGTTTTTT	CAIGYSKGGEKLFF
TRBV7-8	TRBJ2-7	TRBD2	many	TGTGCCAGCAGCCACCTGATTGGAGCGGGGGACCCCGAGCAGTACTTC	CASSHLIGAGDPEQYF
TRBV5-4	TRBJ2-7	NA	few	TGTGCCAGCAGCTTGGGCATGAGCTCCTACGAGCAGTACTTC	CASSLGMSSYEQYF
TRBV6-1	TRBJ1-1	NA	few	TGTGCCAGCAGTTTGCAGAGGACTGAAGCTTTCTTT	CASSLQRTEAFF
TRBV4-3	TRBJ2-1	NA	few	TGCGCCAGCAGCCAGGGGCTAGGTGGCAGCTCCTACAATGAGCAGTTCTTC	CASSQGLGGSSYNEQFF
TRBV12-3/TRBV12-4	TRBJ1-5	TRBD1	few	TGTGCCAGCAGTGAGTCGGGACAGAGCAATCAGCCCCAGCATTTT	CASSESGQSNQPQHF
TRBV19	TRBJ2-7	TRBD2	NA	TGTGCCAGTAGCCGCCCGGGACTAGCGACCTACGAGCAGTACTTC	CASSRPGLATYEQYF
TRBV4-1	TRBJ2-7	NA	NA	TGCGCCAGCAGCCAAGTGACGGGGGCGCAGTACGAGCAGTACTTC	CASSQVTGAQYEQYF
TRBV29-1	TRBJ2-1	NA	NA	TGCAGCGTTCCAGGGTGGATAGGGAATGAGCATTTCTTC	CSVPGWIGNEHFF
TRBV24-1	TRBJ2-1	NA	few	TGTGCCACCAGTGATTCGGGGTCCCGGGTGGCCTACAATGAGCAGTTCTTC	CATSDSGSRVAYNEQFF
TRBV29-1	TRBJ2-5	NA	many	TGCAGCGTTGCCGGCGAGGGGACCCAGTACTTC	CSVAGEGTQYF
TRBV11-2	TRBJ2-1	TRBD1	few	TGTGCCAGCAGATACCAGGTGGGAACAGGGGATGAGCAGTTCTTC	CASRYQVGTGDEQFF
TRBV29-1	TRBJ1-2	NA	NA	TGCAGCGTTGTCATGACCCTCTATGGCTACACCTTC	CSVVMTLYGYTF
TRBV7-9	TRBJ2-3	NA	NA	TGTGCCAGCAGCCCCCGGCAGGGCCTCGAGGGAACGCAGTATTTT	CASSPRQGLEGTQYF
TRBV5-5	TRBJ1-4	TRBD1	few	TGTGCCAGCAGCTTCCCGACAGGGGGAGGTGAAAAACTGTTTTTT	CASSFPTGGGEKLFF
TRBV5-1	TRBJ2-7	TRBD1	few	TGCGCCAGCAGCTCCGGGACAGGGGGCTCCTACGAGCAGTACTTC	CASSSGTGGSYEQYF
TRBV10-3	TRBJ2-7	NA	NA	TGTGCCATCAGGGCACCGGGACGGACCTACGAGCAGTACTTC	CAIRAPGRTYEQYF
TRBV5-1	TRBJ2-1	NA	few	TGCGCCAGCAGTACAGGGGGGGGCTCCTACAATGAGCAGTTCTTC	CASSTGGGSYNEQFF
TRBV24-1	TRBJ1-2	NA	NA	TGTGCCACCAGTGATTTGTCATATGGCTACACCTTC	CATSDLSYGYTF
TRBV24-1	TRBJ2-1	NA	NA	TGTGCCACCAGTGTGGGAGGGACAGCTCTCAATGAGCAGTTCTTC	CATSVGGTALNEQFF
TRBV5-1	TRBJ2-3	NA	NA	TGCGCCAGCAGCTCGATTAGCGTCACAGATACGCAGTATTTT	CASSSISVTDTQYF
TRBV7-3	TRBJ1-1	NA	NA	TGTGCCAGCAGCCTGCAGGGAGGAGGGACTGAAGCTTTCTTT	CASSLQGGGTEAFF
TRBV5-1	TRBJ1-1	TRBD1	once	TGCGCCAGCAGCTCCGACAGGGGTGGGGCGGGCACTGAAGCTTTCTTT	CASSSDRGGAGTEAFF
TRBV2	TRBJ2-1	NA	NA	TGTGCCAGCAGTGGGAGTACGGGTTCGGGCTTTGAGCAGTTCTTC	CASSGSTGSGFEQFF
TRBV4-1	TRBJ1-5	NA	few	TGCGCCAGCAGCCAAGAGGCAAGGGATCAGCCCCAGCATTTT	CASSQEARDQPQHF
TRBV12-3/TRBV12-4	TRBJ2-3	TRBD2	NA	TGTGCCAGCAGTAACCTCTTAGCGGGGGGAAGCACAGATACGCAGTATTTT	CASSNLLAGGSTDTQYF
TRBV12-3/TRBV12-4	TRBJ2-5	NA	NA	TGTGCCAGCAGTCCCGGGCCCCGGTACCAAGAGACCCAGTACTTC	CASSPGPRYQETQYF
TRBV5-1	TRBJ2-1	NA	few	TGCGCCAGCAGCTTGGGGACTGGGCCTTACAATGAGCAGTTCTTC	CASSLGTGPYNEQFF
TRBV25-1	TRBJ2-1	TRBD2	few	TGTGCCAGCAGTAGCGGGGGGGCCGGTGAGCAGTTCTTC	CASSSGGAGEQFF
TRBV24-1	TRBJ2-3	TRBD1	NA	TGTGCCACCAGTGAAGCCGGGACAGGGAACACAGATACGCAGTATTTT	CATSEAGTGNTDTQYF
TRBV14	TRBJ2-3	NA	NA	TGTGCCAGCAGCCCAGTTAGGAGCCCCACAGATACGCAGTATTTT	CASSPVRSPTDTQYF
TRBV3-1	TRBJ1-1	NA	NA	TGTGCCAGCAGCCCGTCAGGGCCTCCCACTGAAGCTTTCTTT	CASSPSGPPTEAFF
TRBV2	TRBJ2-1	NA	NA	TGTGCCAGCACCCTGGGGCTAGCGAGGTTCTCCTACAATGAGCAGTTCTTC	CASTLGLARFSYNEQFF